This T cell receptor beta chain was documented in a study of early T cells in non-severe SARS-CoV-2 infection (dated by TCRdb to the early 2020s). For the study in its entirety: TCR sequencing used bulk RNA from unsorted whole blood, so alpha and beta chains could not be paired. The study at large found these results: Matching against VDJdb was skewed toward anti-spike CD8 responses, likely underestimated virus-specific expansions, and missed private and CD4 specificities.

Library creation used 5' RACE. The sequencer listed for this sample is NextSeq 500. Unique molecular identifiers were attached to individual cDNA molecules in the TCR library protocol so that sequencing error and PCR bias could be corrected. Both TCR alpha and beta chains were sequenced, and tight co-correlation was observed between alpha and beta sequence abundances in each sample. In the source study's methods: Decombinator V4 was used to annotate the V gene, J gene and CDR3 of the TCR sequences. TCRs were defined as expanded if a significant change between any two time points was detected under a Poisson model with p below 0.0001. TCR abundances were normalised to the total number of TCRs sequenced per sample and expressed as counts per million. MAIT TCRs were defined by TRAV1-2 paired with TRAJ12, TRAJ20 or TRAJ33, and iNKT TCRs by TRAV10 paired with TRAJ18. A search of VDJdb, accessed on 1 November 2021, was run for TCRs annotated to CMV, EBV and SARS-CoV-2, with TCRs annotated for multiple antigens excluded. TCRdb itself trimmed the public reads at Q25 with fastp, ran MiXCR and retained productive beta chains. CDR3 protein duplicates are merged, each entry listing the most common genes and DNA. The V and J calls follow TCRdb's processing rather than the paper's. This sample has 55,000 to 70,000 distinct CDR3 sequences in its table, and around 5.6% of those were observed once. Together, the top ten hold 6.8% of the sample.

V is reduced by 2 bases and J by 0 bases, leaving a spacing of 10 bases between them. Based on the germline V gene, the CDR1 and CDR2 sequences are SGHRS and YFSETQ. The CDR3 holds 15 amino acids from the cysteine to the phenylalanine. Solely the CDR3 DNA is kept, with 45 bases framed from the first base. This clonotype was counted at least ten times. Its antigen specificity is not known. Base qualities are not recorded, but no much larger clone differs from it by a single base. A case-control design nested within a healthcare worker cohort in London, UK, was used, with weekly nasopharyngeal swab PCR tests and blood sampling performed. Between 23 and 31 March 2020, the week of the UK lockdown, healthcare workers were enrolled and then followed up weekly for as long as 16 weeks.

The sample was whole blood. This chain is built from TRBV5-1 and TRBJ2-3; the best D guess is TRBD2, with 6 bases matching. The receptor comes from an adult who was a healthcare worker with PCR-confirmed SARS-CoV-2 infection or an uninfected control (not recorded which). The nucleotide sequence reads TGCGCCAGCAGCTTACTAGCCCTTAGCACAGATACGCAGTATTTT. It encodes CASSLLALSTDTQYF.